In its sample, the clone carrying this TCR delta chain was seen a few times. TCRdb assigns this DNA the protein of a much larger clone, which departs from its translation at residue 11; this likely reflects a read error, and the protein shown comes from translating the DNA. TCRdb reprocessed the reads through CATT. The sample lists several thousand delta-chain clones, around 1.2% occurring once. The source of the sample is a study of gamma-delta chains in newborns, infants, children. Study in general: Microbial exposure reportedly drives polyclonal innate γδ T cell expansion after birth.

This CDR3 has 16 residues. In germline, CDR1 is GEAIGNYY, CDR2 EKD. Sample: blood. This rearrangement joins TRDV2 to TRDJ3, with 10 bases lining up with TRDD3. This sequence was found in a child who was a newborn, infant or young child, either healthy, febrile or measles-vaccinated (not recorded which). CDR3 protein: CACDTGGFRDARQMFF. DNA for the CDR3: TGTGCCTGTGATACTGGGGGATTCCGGGACGCCCGACAGATGTTTTTC.